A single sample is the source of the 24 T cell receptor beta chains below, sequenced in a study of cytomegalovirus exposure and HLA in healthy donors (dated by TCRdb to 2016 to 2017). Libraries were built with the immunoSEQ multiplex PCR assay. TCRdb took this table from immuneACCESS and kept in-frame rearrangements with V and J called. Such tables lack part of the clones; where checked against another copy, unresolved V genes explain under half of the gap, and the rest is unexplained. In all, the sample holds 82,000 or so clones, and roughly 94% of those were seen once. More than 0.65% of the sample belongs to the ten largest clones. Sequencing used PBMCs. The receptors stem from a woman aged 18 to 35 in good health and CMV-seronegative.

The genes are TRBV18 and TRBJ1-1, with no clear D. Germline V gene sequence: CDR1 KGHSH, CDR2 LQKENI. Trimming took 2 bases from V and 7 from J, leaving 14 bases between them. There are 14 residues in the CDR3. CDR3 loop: CASSPGRVGVEAFF. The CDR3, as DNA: TGTGCCAGCTCACCAGGAAGGGTGGGAGTTGAAGCTTTCTTT.

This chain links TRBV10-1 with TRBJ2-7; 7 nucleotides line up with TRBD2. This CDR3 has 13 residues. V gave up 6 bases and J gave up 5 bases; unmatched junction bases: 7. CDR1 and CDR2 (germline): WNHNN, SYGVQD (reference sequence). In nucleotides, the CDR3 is TGCGCCAGCAGCCCGCGCGGGGGTCACGAGCAGTACTTC. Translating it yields CASSPRGGHEQYF.

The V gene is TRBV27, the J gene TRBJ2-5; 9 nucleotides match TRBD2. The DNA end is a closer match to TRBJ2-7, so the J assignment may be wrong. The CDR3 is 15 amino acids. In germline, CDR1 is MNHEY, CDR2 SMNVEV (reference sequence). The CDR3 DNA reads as TGTGCCAGCAGTCCTATAGCGGGAGTGGCCTACGAGCAGTACTTC. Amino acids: CASSPIAGVAYEQYF.

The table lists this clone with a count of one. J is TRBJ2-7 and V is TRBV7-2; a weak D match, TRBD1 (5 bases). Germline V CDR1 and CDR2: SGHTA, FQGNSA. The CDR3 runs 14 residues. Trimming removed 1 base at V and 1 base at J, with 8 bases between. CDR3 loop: CASSLDRPSYEQYF. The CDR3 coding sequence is TGTGCCAGCAGCTTAGACAGGCCGTCCTACGAGCAGTACTTC.

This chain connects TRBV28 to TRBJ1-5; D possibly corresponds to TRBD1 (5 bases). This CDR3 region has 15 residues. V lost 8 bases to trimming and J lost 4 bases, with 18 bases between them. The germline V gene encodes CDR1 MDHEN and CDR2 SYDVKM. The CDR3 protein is CASGAVPGPNQPQHF. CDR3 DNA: TGTGCCAGCGGGGCAGTCCCAGGCCCTAATCAGCCCCAGCATTTT.

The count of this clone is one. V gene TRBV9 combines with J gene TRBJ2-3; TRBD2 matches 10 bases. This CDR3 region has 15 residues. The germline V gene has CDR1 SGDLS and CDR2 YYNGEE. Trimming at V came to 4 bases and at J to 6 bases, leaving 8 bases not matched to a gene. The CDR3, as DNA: TGTGCCAGCAGCATTGGACTAGCGGCCTCGGATACGCAGTATTTT. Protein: CASSIGLAASDTQYF. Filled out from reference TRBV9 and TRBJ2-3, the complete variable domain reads DSGVTQTPKHLITATGQRVTLRCSPRSGDLSVYWYQQSLDQGLQFLIQYYNGEERAKGNILERFSAQQFPDLHSELNLSSLELGDSALYFCASSIGLAASDTQYFGPGTRLTVL.

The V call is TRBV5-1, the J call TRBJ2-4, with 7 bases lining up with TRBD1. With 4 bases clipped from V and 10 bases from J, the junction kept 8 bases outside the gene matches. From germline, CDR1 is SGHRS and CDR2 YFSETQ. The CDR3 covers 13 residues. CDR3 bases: TGCGCCAGCAGCACAGGGGACAGTGGGATTCAGTACTTC. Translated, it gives CASSTGDSGIQYF.

Here the CDR3 reads CARRLTGAYEQYF. The CDR3 DNA follows: TGTGCCAGGAGACTTACAGGGGCCTACGAGCAGTACTTC. J is TRBJ2-7 and V is TRBV7-8, with 7 bases aligning to TRBD1. The CDR3 has 13 amino acids. The junction had 7 bases not matched to a gene; V was cut back by 9 bases and J by 2 bases. Germline CDR1 reads SGHVS; CDR2 reads FQNEAQ. The whole variable domain, filled in from reference TRBV7-8 and TRBJ2-7, reads GAGVSQSPRYKVAKRGQDVALRCDPISGHVSLFWYQQALGQGPEFLTYFQNEAQLDKSGLPSDRFFAERPEGSVSTLKIQRTQQEDSAVYLCARRLTGAYEQYFGPGTRLTVT.

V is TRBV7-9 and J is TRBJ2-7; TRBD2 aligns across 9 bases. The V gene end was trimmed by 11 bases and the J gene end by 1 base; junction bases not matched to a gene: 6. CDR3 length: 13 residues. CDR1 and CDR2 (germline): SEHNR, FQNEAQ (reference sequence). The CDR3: CAGRLAESYEQYF. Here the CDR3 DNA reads TGTGCCGGACGACTAGCGGAGTCCTACGAGCAGTACTTC. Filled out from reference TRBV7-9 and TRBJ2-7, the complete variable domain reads DTGVSQNPRHKITKRGQNVTFRCDPISEHNRLYWYRQTLGQGPEFLTYFQNEAQLEKSRLLSDRFSAERPKGSFSTLEIQRTEQGDSAMYLCAGRLAESYEQYFGPGTRLTVT.

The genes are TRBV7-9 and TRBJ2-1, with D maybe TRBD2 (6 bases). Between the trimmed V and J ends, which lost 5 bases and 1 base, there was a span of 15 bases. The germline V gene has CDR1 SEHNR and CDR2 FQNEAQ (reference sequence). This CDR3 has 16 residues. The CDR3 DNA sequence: TGTGCCAGCAGCCCATGGAGGGGCCCTTCCTACAATGAGCAGTTCTTC. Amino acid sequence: CASSPWRGPSYNEQFF.

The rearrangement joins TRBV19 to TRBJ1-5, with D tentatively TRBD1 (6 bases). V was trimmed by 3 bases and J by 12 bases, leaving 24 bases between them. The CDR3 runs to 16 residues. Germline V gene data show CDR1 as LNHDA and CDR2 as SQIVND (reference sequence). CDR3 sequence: CASSIKGGAAKKGQHF. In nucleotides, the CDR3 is TGTGCCAGTAGTATTAAAGGGGGGGCAGCTAAAAAGGGCCAGCATTTT. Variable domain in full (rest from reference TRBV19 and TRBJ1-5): DGGITQSPKYLFRKEGQNVTLSCEQNLNHDAMYWYRQDPGQGLRLIYYSQIVNDFQKGDIAEGYSVSREKKESFPLTVTSAQKNPTAFYLCASSIKGGAAKKGQHFGDGTRLSIL.

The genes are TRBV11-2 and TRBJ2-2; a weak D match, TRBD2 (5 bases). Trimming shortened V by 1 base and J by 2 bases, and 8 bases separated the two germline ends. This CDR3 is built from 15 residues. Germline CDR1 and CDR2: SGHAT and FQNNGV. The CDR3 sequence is CASSLVAPNTGELFF. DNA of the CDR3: TGTGCCAGCAGCTTAGTAGCGCCCAACACCGGGGAGCTGTTTTTT.

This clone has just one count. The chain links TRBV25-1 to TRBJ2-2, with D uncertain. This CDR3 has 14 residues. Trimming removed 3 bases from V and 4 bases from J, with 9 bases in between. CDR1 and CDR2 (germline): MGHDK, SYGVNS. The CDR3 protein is CASSESTSTGELFF. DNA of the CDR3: TGTGCCAGCAGTGAGTCTACTTCCACCGGGGAGCTGTTTTTT.

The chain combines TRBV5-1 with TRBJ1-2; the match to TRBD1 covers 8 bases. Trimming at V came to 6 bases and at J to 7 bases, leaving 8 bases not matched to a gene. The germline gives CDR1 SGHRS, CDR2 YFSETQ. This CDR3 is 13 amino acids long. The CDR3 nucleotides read TGCGCCAGCACAGGGGGCGCGACTGTTGGCTACACCTTC. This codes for CASTGGATVGYTF.

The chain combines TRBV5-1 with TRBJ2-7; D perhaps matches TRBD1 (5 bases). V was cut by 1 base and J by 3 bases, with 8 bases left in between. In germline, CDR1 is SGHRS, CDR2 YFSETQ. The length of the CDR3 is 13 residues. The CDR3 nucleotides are TGCGCCAGCAGCTTGTCAGGGAACTACGAGCAGTACTTC. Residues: CASSLSGNYEQYF.

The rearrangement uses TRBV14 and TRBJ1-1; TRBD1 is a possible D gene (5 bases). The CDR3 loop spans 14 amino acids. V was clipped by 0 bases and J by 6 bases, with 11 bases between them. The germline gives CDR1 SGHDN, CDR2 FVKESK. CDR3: CASSQEGRVPEAFF. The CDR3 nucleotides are TGTGCCAGCAGCCAAGAGGGCAGGGTCCCTGAAGCTTTCTTT.

CDR3 DNA: TGTGCCAGCAGCCGGGACAGGTCCTCTGGGGCCAACGTCCTGACTTTC. Encoded protein: CASSRDRSSGANVLTF. J is TRBJ2-6 and V is TRBV7-2; the match to TRBD1 covers 8 bases. The CDR3 has 16 residues. In germline, CDR1 is SGHTA, CDR2 FQGNSA. Losses at the gene ends were 5 bases for V and 0 bases for J; bases not matched to a gene: 3.

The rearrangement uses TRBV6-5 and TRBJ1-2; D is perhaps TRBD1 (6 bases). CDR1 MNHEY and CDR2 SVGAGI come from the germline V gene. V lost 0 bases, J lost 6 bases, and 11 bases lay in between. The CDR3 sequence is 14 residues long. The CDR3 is CASSYSLGGNGYTF. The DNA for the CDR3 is TGTGCCAGCAGTTACTCACTTGGGGGCAATGGCTACACCTTC.

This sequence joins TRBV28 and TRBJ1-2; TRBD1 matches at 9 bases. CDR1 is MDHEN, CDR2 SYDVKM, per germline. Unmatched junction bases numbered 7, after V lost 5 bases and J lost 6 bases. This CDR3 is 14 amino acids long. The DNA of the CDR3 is TGTGCCAGCAGTCCAACAGGGGGCAGGAATGGCTACACCTTC. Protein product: CASSPTGGRNGYTF.

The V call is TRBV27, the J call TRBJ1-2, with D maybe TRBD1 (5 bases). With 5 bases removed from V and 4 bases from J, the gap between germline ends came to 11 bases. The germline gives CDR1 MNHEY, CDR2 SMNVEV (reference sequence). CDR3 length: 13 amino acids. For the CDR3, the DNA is TGTGCCAGCAGTCTAAGACAGAGCTATGGCTACACCTTC. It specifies CASSLRQSYGYTF.

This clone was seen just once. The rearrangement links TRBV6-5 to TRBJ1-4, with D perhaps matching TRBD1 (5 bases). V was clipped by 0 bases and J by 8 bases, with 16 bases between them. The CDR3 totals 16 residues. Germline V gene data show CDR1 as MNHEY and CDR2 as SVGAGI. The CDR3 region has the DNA TGTGCCAGCAGTTACTCGCCCCTCGCCAGGGAAGAAAAACTGTTTTTT. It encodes CASSYSPLAREEKLFF.

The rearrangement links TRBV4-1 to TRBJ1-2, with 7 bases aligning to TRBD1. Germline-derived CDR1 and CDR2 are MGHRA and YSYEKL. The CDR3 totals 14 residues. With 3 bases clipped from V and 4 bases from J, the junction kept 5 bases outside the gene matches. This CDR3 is CASSQGGQFYGYTF. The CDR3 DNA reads TGCGCCAGCAGCCAGGGGGGACAGTTCTATGGCTACACCTTC.

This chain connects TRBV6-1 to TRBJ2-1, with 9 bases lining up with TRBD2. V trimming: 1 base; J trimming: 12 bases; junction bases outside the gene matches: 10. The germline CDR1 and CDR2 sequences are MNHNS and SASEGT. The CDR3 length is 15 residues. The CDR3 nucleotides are TGTGCCAGCAGTGAAGAGGGTAGCGGGAGTGACGGGCAGTTCTTC. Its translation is CASSEEGSGSDGQFF.

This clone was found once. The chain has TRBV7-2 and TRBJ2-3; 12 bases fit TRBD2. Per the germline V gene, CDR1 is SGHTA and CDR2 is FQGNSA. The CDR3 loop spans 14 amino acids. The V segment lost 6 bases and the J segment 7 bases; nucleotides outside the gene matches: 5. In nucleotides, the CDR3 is TGTGCCAGCAGTCGGACTAGCGGGGCGAATACGCAGTATTTT. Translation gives CASSRTSGANTQYF.